Included here is one T cell receptor (beta chain) sequence, with context. The antigen is undetermined. Libraries were prepared by immunoSEQ multiplex PCR; TCRdb keeps only in-frame clonotypes and omits some of them. The profile covers more than 100,000 clones, with about 88% appearing a single time and around 1.5% taken by the ten largest. CDR1 is MNHNS, CDR2 SASEGT, per germline. V lost 3 bases and J lost 7; bases outside the gene matches: 14. The CDR3 totals 16 residues. These data belong to a study of cytomegalovirus exposure and HLA in healthy donors. As for the study in general: The same platform as the approximately 670 first-cohort repertoires was used for the 120 validation repertoires, a later analysis reported. Overall study results and limits: A few of the chains that were CMV-associated were confirmed in vitro to be specific for CMV antigens.

The specimen sequenced was PBMCs. The receptor was isolated from a man aged 30 to 39 in good health and CMV-seronegative. V gene TRBV6-1 combines with J gene TRBJ1-2, with TRBD1 matching 7 bases. This CDR3 reads CASSEGLDRRVGGYTF. The CDR3 coding sequence is TGTGCCAGCAGTGAGGGATTGGACAGGAGGGTTGGTGGCTACACCTTC.